The clone carrying this T cell receptor (beta chain) has a single count. Clones were sequenced by immunoSEQ multiplex PCR, and TCRdb holds only the in-frame ones, with some missing. This repertoire shows about 480,000 clones, about nine tenths found once; its top ten account for just over 8%. Germline V CDR1 and CDR2: SGHRS, YFSETQ. This CDR3 comprises 18 residues. Germline trimming cut 0 bases from V and 5 bases from J; bases unmatched to any gene: 7. Cohort allocation depended upon clinical history that participants reported. Recovered status in Cohort 3 required two negative PCRs, clearance, or symptom resolution. This sample is drawn from a study of blood T cell repertoires in COVID-19.

The chain uses TRBV5-1 and TRBJ1-6; 11 nucleotides line up with TRBD1. The sequence derives from a woman aged 60-75 years who had recovered from COVID-19. The specimen sequenced was PBMCs or T cells enriched from blood (not recorded which). The CDR3, as DNA: TGCGCCAGCAGCTTGGGGACAGGGGGCTACGATGATAATTCACCCCTCCACTTT. Amino acid sequence: CASSLGTGGYDDNSPLHF. Supplemented by reference TRBV5-1 and TRBJ1-6, the full variable domain reads KAGVTQTPRYLIKTRGQQVTLSCSPISGHRSVSWYQQTPGQGLQFLFEYFSETQRNKGNFPGRFSGRQFSNSRSEMNVSTLELGDSALYLCASSLGTGGYDDNSPLHFGNGTRLTVT.